This T cell receptor (beta chain) is drawn from a study of early T cells in non-severe SARS-CoV-2 infection (dated by TCRdb to the early 2020s). About the full investigation: Because TCR sequencing was done on bulk RNA from unsorted whole blood, the alpha and beta chains could not be paired.

This was a case-control study nested in a cohort of healthcare workers in London, UK, who had nasopharyngeal swab PCR tests and blood samples taken every week. Healthcare workers were enrolled in the week of the UK lockdown, from 23 to 31 March 2020, and were followed every week for up to about 16 weeks. The CDR3 starts with the cysteine, ends with the phenylalanine, and has 15 residues. The only DNA kept is the CDR3, 45 bases in frame from the first base. V loses 2 bases at its end and J loses 6 bases; junction bases beyond the gene matches: 6. The CDR1 and CDR2 encoded by the germline V gene are SGHAT and FQNNGV. Beyond this particular receptor, the publication reports: VDJdb matching was skewed toward anti-spike CD8 responses and likely underestimated virus-specific expansions, missing private and CD4 specificities.

Libraries were prepared through 5' RACE. Instrument on record: NextSeq 500. To correct for sequencing error and PCR bias, the TCR library protocol tagged individual cDNA molecules with unique molecular identifiers. Both TCR alpha and beta chains were sequenced, and tight co-correlation was observed between alpha and beta sequence abundances in each sample. Under the source paper's analysis protocol: Decombinator V4 was used to perform V gene, J gene and CDR3 annotation of TCR sequences. Expanded TCRs were defined as changing significantly between any two time points under a Poisson model with p below 0.0001. TCR abundances were normalised to the total number of TCRs sequenced in each sample and reported as counts per million. MAIT TCRs were defined by TRAV1-2 paired with TRAJ12, TRAJ20 or TRAJ33, and iNKT TCRs by TRAV10 paired with TRAJ18. VDJdb, accessed on 1 November 2021, was searched for TCRs annotated for CMV, EBV and SARS-CoV-2, and TCRs annotated for more than one antigen were excluded. TCRdb reprocessed the public reads (quality trimming at Q25 with fastp, clone calling with MiXCR) and kept in-frame beta chains. A single entry per CDR3 protein holds the most common genes and DNA from its merged rows. TCRdb assigned the V and J calls; the authors' analysis was not used. This sample has more than 60,000 distinct CDR3 sequences in its table, and about 4.9% of those were observed once. The top ten constitute 4.9% of the sample.

This clonotype was counted at least ten times. Its antigen is still unknown. One base away there is no much larger clone; base qualities are not given. This receptor chain uses TRBV11-2 and TRBJ1-5; 8 middle bases align to TRBD1. The sample consisted of whole blood. The clonotype comes from an adult who was a healthcare worker with PCR-confirmed SARS-CoV-2 infection or an uninfected control (not recorded which). The DNA sequence is as follows: TGTGCCAGCAGCTTATCAGGGGGCAGCGGTCAGCCCCAGCATTTT. This translates into CASSLSGGSGQPQHF.